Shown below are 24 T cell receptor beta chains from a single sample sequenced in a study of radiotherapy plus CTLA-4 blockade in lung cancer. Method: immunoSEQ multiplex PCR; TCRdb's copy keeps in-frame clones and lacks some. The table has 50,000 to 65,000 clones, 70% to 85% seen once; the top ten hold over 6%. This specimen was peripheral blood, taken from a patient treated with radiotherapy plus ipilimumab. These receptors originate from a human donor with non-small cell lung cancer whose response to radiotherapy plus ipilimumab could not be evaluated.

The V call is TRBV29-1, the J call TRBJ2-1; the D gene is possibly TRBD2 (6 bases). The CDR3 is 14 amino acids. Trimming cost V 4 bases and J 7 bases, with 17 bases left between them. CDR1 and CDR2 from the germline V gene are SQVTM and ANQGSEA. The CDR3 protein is CSVGSLVRGNEQFF. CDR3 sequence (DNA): TGCAGCGTTGGGTCACTGGTGCGGGGTAATGAGCAGTTCTTC.

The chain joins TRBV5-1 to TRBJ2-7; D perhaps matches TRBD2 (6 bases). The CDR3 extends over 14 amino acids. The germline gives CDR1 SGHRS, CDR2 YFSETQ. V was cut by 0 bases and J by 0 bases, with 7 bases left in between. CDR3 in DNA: TGCGCCAGCAGCTTGGCCGGGAGCTCCTACGAGCAGTACTTC. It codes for CASSLAGSSYEQYF.

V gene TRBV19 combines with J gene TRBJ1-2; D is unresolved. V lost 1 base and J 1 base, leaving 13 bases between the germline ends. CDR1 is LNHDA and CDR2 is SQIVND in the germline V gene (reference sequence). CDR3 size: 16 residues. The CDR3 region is CASSIVGLEFNYGYTF. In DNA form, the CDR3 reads TGTGCCAGTAGTATAGTTGGACTGGAGTTTAACTATGGCTACACCTTC.

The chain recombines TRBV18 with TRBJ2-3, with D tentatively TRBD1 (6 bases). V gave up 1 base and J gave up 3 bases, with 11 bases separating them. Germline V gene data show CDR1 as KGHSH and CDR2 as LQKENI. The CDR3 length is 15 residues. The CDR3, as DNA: TGTGCCAGCTCACCACTACAGGGACGGACAGATACGCAGTATTTT. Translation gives CASSPLQGRTDTQYF.

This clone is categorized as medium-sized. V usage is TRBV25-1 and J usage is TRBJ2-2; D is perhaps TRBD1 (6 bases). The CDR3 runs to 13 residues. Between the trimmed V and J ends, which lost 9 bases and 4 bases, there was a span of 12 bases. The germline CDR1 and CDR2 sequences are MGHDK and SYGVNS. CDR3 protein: CASIRGATGELFF. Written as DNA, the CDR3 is TGTGCCAGTATCAGGGGCGCCACCGGGGAGCTGTTTTTT.

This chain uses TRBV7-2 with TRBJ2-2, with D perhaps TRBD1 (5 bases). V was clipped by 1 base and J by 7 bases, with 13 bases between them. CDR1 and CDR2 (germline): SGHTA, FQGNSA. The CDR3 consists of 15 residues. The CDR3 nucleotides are TGTGCCAGCAGCTTAGTCGACAGTAGATTCGGGGAGCTGTTTTTT. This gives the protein CASSLVDSRFGELFF.

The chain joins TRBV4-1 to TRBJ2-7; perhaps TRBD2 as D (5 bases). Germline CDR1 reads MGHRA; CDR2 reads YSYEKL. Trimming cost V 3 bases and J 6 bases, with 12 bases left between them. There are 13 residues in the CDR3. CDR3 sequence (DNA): TGCGCCAGCAGCCAGGCGGGCTTAAGCGAGCAGTACTTC. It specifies CASSQAGLSEQYF.

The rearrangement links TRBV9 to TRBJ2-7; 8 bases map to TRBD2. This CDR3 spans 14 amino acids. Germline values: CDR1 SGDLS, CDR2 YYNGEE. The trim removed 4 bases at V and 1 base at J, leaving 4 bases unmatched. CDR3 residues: CASSSGGASYEQYF. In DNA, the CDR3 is TGTGCCAGCAGCTCCGGGGGGGCGTCCTACGAGCAGTACTTC.

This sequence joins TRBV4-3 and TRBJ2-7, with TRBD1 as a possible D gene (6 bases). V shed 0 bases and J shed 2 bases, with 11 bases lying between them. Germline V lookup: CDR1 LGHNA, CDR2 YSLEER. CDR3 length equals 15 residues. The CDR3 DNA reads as TGCGCCAGCAGCCAAGATCGGACAGTAACCTACGAGCAGTACTTC. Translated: CASSQDRTVTYEQYF.

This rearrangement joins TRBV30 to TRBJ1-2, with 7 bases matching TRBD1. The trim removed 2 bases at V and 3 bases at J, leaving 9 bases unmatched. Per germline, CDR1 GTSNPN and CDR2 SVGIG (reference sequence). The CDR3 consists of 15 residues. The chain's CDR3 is CAWSPQTGTYYGYTF. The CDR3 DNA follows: TGTGCCTGGAGTCCACAGACAGGGACTTACTATGGCTACACCTTC. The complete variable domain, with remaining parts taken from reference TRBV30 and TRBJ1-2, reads SQTIHQWPATLVQPVGSPLSLECTVEGTSNPNLYWYRQAAGRGLQLLFYSVGIGQISSEVPQNLSASRPQDRQFILSSKKLLLSDSGFYLCAWSPQTGTYYGYTFGSGTRLTVV.

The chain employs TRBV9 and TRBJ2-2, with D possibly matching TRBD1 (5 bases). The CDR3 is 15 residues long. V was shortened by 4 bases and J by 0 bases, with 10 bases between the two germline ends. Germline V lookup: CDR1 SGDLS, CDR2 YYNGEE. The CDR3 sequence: CASSPSRANTGELFF. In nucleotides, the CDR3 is TGTGCCAGCAGCCCCAGCAGGGCGAACACCGGGGAGCTGTTTTTT.

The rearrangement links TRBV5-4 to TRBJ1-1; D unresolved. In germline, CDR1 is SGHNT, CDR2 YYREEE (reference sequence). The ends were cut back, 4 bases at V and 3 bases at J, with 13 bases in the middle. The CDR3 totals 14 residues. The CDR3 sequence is CASSAGGRDTEAFF. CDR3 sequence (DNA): TGTGCCAGCAGCGCAGGCGGGAGGGACACTGAAGCTTTCTTT.

Here the CDR3 reads CASSSQGLAGHNEQFF. In nucleotides, the CDR3 is TGTGCCAGTAGTAGCCAGGGACTAGCGGGCCACAATGAGCAGTTCTTC. The V and J genes are TRBV19 and TRBJ2-1; the match to TRBD2 covers 12 bases. The V segment lost 4 bases and the J segment 5 bases; nucleotides outside the gene matches: 6. Germline-derived CDR1 and CDR2 are LNHDA and SQIVND (reference sequence). This CDR3 has 16 residues.

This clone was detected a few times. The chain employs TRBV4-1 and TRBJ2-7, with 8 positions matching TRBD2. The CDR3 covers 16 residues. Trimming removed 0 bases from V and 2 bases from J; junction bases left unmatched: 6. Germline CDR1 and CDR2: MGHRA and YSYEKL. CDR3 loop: CASSQEAAGVTYEQYF. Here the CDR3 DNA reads TGCGCCAGCAGCCAAGAGGCAGCGGGAGTCACCTACGAGCAGTACTTC.

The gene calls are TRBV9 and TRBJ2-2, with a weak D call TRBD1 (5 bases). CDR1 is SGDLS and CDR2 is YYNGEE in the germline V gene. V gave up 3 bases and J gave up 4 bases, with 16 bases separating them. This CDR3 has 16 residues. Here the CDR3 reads CASSEVGAGITGELFF. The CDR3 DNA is TGTGCCAGCAGCGAGGTTGGGGCAGGAATCACCGGGGAGCTGTTTTTT. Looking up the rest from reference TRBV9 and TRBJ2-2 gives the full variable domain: DSGVTQTPKHLITATGQRVTLRCSPRSGDLSVYWYQQSLDQGLQFLIQYYNGEERAKGNILERFSAQQFPDLHSELNLSSLELGDSALYFCASSEVGAGITGELFFGEGSRLTVL.

This CDR3 reads CSAEGSGHGYTF. Written as DNA, the CDR3 is TGCAGCGCCGAAGGGAGCGGGCATGGCTACACCTTC. V usage is TRBV29-1 and J usage is TRBJ1-2; D not certain. V lost 7 bases and J lost 6, with 15 bases in between. The CDR3 length is 12 residues. Germline CDR1 SQVTM, CDR2 ANQGSEA.

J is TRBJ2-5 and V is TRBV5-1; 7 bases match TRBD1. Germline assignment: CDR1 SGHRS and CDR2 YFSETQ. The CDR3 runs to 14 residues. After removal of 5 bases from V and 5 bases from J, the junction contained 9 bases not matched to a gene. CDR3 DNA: TGCGCCAGCAGACCCGACAGGGTGAGGGAGACCCAGTACTTC. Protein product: CASRPDRVRETQYF.

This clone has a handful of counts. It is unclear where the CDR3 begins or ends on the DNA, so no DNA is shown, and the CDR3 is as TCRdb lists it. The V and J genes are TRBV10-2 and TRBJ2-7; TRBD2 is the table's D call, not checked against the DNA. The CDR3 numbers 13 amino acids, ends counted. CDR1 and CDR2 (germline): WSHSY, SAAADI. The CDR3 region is CASSEVGGGAEYF.

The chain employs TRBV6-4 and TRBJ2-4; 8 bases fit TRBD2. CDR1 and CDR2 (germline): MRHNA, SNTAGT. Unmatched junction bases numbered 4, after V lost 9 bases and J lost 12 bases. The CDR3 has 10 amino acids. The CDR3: CARTGTSQYF. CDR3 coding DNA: TGTGCCAGAACCGGGACTAGTCAGTACTTC.

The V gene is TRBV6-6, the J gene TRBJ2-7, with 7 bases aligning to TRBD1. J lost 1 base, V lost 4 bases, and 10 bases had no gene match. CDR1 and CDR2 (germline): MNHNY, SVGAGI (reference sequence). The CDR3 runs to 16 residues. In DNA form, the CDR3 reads TGTGCCAGCAGTTTGCCAACAGGGGTCGTATCCTACGAGCAGTACTTC. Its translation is CASSLPTGVVSYEQYF.

This CDR3 reads CASSKAAGQILYEQYF. The CDR3 DNA sequence: TGTGCCAGCAGCAAAGCGGCGGGACAGATCCTCTACGAGCAGTACTTC. The V gene is TRBV21-1, the J gene TRBJ2-7; TRBD1, the table's D call, lacks a check against the DNA. TRBV21-1 is reported as a pseudogene. The CDR3 is 16 residues long.

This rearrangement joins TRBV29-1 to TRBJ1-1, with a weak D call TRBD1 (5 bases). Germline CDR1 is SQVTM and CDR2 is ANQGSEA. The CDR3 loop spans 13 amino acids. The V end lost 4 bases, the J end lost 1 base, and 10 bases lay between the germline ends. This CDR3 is CSVAQVSNTEAFF. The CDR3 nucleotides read TGCAGCGTTGCACAGGTTTCGAACACTGAAGCTTTCTTT.

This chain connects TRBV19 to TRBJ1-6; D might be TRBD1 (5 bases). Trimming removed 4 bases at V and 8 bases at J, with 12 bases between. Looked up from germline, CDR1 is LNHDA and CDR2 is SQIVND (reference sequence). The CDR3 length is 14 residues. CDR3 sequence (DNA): TGTGCCAGTAGTAGGCGGGACGGGGATTCACCCCTCCACTTT. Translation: CASSRRDGDSPLHF.

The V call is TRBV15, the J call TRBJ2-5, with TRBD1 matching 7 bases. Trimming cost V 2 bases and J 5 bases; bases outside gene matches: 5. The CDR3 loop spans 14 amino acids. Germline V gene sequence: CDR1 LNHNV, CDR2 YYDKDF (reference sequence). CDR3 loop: CATSRSTGFETQYF. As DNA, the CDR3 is TGTGCCACCAGCAGATCGACAGGGTTCGAGACCCAGTACTTC.